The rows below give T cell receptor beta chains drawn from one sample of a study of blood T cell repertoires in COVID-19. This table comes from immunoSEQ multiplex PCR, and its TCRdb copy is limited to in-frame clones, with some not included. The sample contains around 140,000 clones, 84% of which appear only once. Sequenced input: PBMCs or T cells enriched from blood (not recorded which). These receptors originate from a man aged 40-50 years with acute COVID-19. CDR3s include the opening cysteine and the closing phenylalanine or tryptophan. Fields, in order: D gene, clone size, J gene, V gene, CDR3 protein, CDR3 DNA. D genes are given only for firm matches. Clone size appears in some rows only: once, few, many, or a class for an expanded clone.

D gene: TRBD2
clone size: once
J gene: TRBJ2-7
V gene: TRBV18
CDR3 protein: CASSPRSGEEGEQYF
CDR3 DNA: TGTGCCAGCTCACCACGTAGCGGGGAAGAGGGCGAGCAGTACTTC

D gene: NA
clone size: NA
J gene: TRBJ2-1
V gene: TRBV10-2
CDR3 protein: CASRARDSILNEQFF
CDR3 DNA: TGCGCCAGCAGGGCCCGGGACTCGATCCTTAATGAGCAGTTCTTC

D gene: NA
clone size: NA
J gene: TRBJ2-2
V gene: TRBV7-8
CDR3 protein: CASGGLTNTGELFF
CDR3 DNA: TGTGCCAGTGGGGGACTTACGAACACCGGGGAGCTGTTTTTT

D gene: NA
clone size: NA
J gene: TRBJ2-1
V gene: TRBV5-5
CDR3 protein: CASSWRGYSYNEQFF
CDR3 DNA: TGTGCCAGCAGCTGGCGGGGCTACTCCTACAATGAGCAGTTCTTC

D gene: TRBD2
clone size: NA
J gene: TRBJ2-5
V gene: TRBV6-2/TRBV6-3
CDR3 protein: CASSYGSGVQETQYF
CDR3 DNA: TGTGCCAGCAGTTATGGGAGCGGGGTGCAAGAGACCCAGTACTTC

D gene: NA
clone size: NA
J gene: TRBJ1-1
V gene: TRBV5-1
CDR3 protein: CASSLDGTRMNTEAFF
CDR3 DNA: TGCGCCAGCAGCTTGGACGGGACACGGATGAACACTGAAGCTTTCTTT

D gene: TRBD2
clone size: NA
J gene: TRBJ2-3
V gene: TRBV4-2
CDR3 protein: CASSQASGGHRDTQYF
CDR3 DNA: TGTGCCAGCAGCCAAGCTAGCGGGGGCCACAGAGATACGCAGTATTTT

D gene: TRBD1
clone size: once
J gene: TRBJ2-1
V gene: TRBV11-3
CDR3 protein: CASSSGTGPQFF
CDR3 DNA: TGTGCCAGCAGTTCCGGGACAGGTCCTCAGTTCTTC

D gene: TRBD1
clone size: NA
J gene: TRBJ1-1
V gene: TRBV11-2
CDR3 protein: CASSPGTGERNTEAFF
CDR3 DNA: TGTGCCAGCAGCCCAGGGACAGGGGAAAGGAACACTGAAGCTTTCTTT

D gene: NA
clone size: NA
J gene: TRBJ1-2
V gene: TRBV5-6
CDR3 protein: CASSPSLAGQGPYGYTF
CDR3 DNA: TGTGCCAGCAGCCCATCCCTGGCGGGGCAGGGCCCCTATGGCTACACCTTC

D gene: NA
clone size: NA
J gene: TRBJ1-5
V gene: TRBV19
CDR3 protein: CASSGPGGSNQPQHF
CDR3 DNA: TGTGCCAGTAGTGGGCCGGGGGGAAGCAATCAGCCCCAGCATTTT

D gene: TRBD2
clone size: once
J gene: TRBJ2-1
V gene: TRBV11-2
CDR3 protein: CASSLTSGNWDEQFF
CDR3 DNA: TGTGCCAGCAGCCTTACTAGCGGGAATTGGGATGAGCAGTTCTTC

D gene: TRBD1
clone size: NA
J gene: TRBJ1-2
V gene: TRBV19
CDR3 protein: CASSIAHDRARNYGYTF
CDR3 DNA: TGTGCCAGTAGTATAGCCCACGACAGGGCTAGGAACTATGGCTACACCTTC

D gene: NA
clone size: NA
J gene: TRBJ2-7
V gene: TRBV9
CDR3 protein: CASSVAPRDEQYF
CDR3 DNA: TGTGCCAGCAGCGTAGCTCCCAGGGACGAGCAGTACTTC

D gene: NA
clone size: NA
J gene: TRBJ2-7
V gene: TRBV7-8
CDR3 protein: CASSSTSEQYF
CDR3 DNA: TGTGCCAGCAGCTCGACTAGCGAGCAGTACTTC

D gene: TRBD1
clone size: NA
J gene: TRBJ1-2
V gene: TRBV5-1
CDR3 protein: CASSLARQGYGYTF
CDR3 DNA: TGCGCCAGCAGCTTGGCGAGACAGGGTTATGGCTACACCTTC

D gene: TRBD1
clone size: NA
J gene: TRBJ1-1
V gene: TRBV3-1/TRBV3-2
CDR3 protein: CASSFGQGTRTEAFF
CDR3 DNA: TGTGCCAGCAGCTTTGGACAGGGGACTCGGACTGAAGCTTTCTTT

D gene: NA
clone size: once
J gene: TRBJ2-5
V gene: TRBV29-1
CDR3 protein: CSSTGTQETQYF
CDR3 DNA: TGCAGCTCGACAGGAACCCAAGAGACCCAGTACTTC

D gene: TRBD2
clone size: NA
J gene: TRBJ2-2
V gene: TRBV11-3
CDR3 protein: CASSLGARGGSYTGELFF
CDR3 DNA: TGTGCCAGCAGCTTAGGAGCGCGGGGGGGAAGCTACACCGGGGAGCTGTTTTTT

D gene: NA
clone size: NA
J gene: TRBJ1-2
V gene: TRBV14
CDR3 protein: CASSPVGAYGYTF
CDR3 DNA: TGTGCCAGCAGCCCCGTGGGGGCCTATGGCTACACCTTC

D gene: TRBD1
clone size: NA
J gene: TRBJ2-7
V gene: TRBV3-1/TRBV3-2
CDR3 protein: CASSRDRAYEQYF
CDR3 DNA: TGTGCCAGCAGCCGAGACAGGGCCTACGAGCAGTACTTC

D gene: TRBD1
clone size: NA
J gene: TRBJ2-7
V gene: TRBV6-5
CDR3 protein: CASSSGQGPDEQYF
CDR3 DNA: TGTGCCAGCAGTTCGGGACAGGGGCCCGACGAGCAGTACTTC

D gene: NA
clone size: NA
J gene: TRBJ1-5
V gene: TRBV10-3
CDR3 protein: CAITKDSFNQPQHF
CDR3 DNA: TGTGCCATCACTAAGGACAGCTTTAATCAGCCCCAGCATTTT

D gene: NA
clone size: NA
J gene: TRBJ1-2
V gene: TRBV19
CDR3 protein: CASTDDRRPNYGYTF
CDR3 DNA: TGTGCCAGTACCGACGACAGGCGACCTAACTATGGCTACACCTTC

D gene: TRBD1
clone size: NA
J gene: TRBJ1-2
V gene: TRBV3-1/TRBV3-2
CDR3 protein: CASSQTGTGYGYTF
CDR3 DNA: TGTGCCAGCAGCCAAACCGGGACAGGCTATGGCTACACCTTC

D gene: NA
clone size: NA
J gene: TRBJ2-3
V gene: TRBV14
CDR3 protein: CASSQAPWRKDF
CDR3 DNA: TGTGCCAGCAGCCAAGCGCCTTGGCGGAAGGATTTT

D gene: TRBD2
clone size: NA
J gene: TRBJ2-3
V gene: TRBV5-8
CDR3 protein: CASSMLAGGPFGTDTQYF
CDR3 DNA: TGTGCCAGCAGCATGCTAGCGGGAGGGCCGTTTGGAACAGATACGCAGTATTTT

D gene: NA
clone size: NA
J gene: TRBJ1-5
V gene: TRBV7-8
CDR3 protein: CASSAQGYQPQHF
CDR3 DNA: TGTGCCAGCAGCGCTCAGGGGTATCAGCCCCAGCATTTT

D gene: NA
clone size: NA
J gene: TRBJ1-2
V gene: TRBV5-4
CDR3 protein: CASSLGLGDYGYTF
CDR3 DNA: TGTGCCAGCAGCTTGGGCCTAGGGGACTATGGCTACACCTTC

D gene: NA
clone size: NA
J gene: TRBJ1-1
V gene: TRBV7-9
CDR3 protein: CASSLESGGIGTEAFF
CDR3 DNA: TGTGCCAGCAGCTTAGAGTCCGGCGGGATTGGGACTGAAGCTTTCTTT

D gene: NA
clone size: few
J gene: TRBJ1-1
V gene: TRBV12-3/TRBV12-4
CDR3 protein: CASSFVTGATFF
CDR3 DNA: TGTGCCAGCAGTTTCGTCACAGGAGCAACTTTCTTT

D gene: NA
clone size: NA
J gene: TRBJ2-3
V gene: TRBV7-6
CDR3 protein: CASSTRLTDTQYF
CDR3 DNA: TGTGCCAGCAGCACCCGACTCACAGATACGCAGTATTTT

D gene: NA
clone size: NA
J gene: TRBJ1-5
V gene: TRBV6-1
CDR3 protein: CASSEISGQPQHF
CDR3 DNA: TGTGCCAGCAGTGAAATATCGGGTCAGCCCCAGCATTTT

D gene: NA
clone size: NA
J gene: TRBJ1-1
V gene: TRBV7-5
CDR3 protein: CARSLAKGGVNTEAFF
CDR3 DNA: TGTGCCAGAAGCCTCGCCAAGGGAGGGGTGAACACTGAAGCTTTCTTT

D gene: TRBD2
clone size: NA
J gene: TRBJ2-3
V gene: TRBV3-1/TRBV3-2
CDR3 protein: CASSQSWGGYTDTQYF
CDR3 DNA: TGTGCCAGCAGCCAATCTTGGGGGGGATACACAGATACGCAGTATTTT

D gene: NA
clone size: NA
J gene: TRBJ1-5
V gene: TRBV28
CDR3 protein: CASTPDGGPYSNQPQHF
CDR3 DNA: TGTGCCAGCACCCCAGACGGGGGACCCTATAGCAATCAGCCCCAGCATTTT

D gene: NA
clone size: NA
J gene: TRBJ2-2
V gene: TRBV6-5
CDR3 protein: CASSSVGVENTGELFF
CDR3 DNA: TGTGCCAGCAGTTCTGTCGGGGTGGAGAACACCGGGGAGCTGTTTTTT

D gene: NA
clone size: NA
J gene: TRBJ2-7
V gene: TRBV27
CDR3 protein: CASSSYRAGEQYF
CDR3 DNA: TGTGCCAGCAGTTCATACAGGGCGGGCGAGCAGTACTTC

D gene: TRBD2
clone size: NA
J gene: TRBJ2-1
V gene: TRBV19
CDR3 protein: CASIFGTGGEQFF
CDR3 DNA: TGTGCCAGTATTTTTGGGACGGGAGGTGAGCAGTTCTTC

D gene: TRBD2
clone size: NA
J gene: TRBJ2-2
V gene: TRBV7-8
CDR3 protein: CASRPSSGGTGELFF
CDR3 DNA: TGTGCCAGCAGGCCCTCGAGCGGGGGCACCGGGGAGCTGTTTTTT

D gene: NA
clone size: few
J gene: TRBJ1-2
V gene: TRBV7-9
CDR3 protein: CASSLPQLRGYTF
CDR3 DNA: TGTGCCAGCAGCCTCCCACAGCTGAGAGGCTACACCTTC

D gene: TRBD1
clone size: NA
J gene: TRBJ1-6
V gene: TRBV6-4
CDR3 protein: CASSSQGSNNSPLHF
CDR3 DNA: TGTGCCAGCAGCTCACAGGGGTCTAATAATTCACCCCTCCACTTT

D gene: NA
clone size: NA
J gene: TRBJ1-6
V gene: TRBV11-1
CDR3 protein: CASSQIVGAGSPLHF
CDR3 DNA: TGTGCCAGCAGCCAAATTGTAGGGGCTGGGTCACCCCTCCACTTT

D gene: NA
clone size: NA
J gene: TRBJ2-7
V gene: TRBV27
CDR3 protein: CASQPEQAYEQYF
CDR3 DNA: TGTGCCAGCCAACCTGAGCAGGCCTACGAGCAGTACTTC

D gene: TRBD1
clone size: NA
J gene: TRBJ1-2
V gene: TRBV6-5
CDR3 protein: CASSYSTGEGGYTF
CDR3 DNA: TGTGCCAGCAGTTACTCGACAGGGGAGGGTGGCTACACCTTC

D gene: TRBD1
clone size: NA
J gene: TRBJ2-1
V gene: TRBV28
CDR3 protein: CASSPLGRGYNEQFF
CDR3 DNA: TGTGCCAGCAGTCCCCTGGGCAGGGGGTACAATGAGCAGTTCTTC

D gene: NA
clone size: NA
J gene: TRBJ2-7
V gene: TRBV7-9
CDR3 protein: CASSQRGSSYEQYF
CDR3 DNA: TGTGCCAGCAGCCAAAGGGGAAGCTCCTACGAGCAGTACTTC

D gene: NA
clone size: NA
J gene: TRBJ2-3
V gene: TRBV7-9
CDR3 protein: CASSLREDTQYF
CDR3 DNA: TGTGCCAGCAGCTTGAGGGAGGATACGCAGTATTTT

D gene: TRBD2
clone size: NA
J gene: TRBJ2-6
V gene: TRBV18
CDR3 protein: CASSPVALAGAQTGANVLTF
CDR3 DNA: TGTGCCAGCTCACCCGTGGCACTAGCGGGAGCCCAGACTGGGGCCAACGTCCTGACTTTC

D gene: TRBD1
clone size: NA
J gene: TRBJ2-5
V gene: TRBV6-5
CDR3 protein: CASSYQGQGLETQYF
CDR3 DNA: TGTGCCAGCAGTTACCAAGGACAGGGGCTGGAGACCCAGTACTTC

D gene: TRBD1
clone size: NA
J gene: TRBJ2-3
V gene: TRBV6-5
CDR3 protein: CASSSRDRYTDTQYF
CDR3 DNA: TGTGCCAGCAGTTCCCGGGACAGGTACACAGATACGCAGTATTTT

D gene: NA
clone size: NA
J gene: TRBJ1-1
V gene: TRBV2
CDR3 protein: CASSEQGSTEAFF
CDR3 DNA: TGTGCCAGCAGTGAACAGGGTAGCACTGAAGCTTTCTTT

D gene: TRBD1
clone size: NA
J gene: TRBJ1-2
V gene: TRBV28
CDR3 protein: CASSLPGGPGYTF
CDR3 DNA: TGTGCCAGCAGTTTACCAGGGGGCCCTGGCTACACCTTC

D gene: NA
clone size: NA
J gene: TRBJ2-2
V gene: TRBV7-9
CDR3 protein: CASSLTLGELFF
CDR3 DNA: TGTGCCAGCAGCCTCACATTAGGGGAGCTGTTTTTT

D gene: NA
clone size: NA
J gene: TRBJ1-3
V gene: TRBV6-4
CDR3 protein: CASSTVEESKDTIYF
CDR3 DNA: TGTGCCAGCAGTACGGTAGAGGAGTCTAAGGACACCATATATTTT